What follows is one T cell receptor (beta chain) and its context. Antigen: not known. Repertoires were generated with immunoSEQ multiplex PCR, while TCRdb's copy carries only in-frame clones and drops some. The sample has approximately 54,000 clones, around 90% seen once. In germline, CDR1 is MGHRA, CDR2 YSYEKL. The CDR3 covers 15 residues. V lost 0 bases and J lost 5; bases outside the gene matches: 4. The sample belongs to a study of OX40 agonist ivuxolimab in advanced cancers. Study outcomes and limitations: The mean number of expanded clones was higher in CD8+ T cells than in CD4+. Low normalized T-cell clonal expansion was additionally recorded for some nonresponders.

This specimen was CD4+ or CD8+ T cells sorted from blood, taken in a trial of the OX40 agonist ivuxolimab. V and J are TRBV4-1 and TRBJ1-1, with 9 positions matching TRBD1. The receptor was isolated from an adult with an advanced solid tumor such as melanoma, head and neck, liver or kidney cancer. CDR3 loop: CASSQDGTGITEAFF. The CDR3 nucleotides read TGCGCCAGCAGCCAAGATGGGACAGGGATTACTGAAGCTTTCTTT.